Listed below are T cell receptor beta chains from one sample, sequenced in a study of cytotoxic CD8 clonotypes in ibrutinib-treated CLL. Clones were read by immunoSEQ multiplex PCR, and TCRdb kept only the in-frame ones, dropping some. The data show 25,000 to 30,000 clones, over 75% seen once. The sample consisted of PBMCs, taken after 24 months of ibrutinib treatment. These receptors were taken from a human donor with chronic lymphocytic leukemia. Both conserved end residues are part of each CDR3. The order of the fields is J gene, CDR3 length, V gene, D gene, clone size, CDR3 DNA, CDR3 protein. D genes are given only for firm matches. Size values are once, few and many counts, or a class for expanded clones, and some rows have none.

>TRBJ2-1|11|TRBV7-9|-|medium-sized
TGTGCCAGCACCGATCACAATGAGCAGTTCTTC
CASTDHNEQFF
>TRBJ1-4|15|TRBV5-4|-|-
TGTGCCAGCAGCTCTAGTCGGGCCCCCGGGGGAAAACTGTTTTTT
CASSSSRAPGGKLFF
>TRBJ1-1|13|TRBV9|-|-
TGTGCCAGCAGTCCCCTCACCGACACTGAAGCTTTCTTT
CASSPLTDTEAFF
>TRBJ1-1|14|TRBV7-9|-|-
TGTGCCAGCAGCTCGCAGGGGAAGGGCCCTGAAGCTTTCTTT
CASSSQGKGPEAFF
>TRBJ2-1|15|TRBV6-5|-|-
TGTGCCAGCAGTTACCCCGCACTCCCTAAAGGGGAGCAGTTCTTC
CASSYPALPKGEQFF
>TRBJ2-1|15|TRBV4-1|TRBD1|-
TGCGCCAGCTTACTCGGACAGGGGGTGGTTAATGAGCAGTTCTTC
CASLLGQGVVNEQFF
>TRBJ1-2|12|TRBV6-6|-|-
TGTGTTGTGGGGGGGCCCCACTATGGCTACACCTTC
CVVGGPHYGYTF
>TRBJ2-1|14|TRBV6-4|-|-
TGTGCCAGCAGCCAAAGAGGGTCGCGCAATGAGCAGTTCTTC
CASSQRGSRNEQFF
>TRBJ1-2|13|TRBV11-2|-|-
TGTGCCAGCAGCTTGGGGGGATACTATGGCTACACCTTC
CASSLGGYYGYTF
>TRBJ1-5|14|TRBV6-6|-|-
TGTGCCAGCAGTTACCAATCGTACACGCAGCCCCAGCATTTT
CASSYQSYTQPQHF
>TRBJ2-5|16|TRBV5-1|TRBD1|-
TGCGCCAGCAGCTCAACGACCGGACAGGGGGCAGAGACCCAGTACTTC
CASSSTTGQGAETQYF
>TRBJ2-5|13|TRBV19|TRBD2|-
TGTGCCAGCCGGACTAGCGGTTCGGAGACCCAGTACTTC
CASRTSGSETQYF
>TRBJ1-6|15|TRBV5-6|-|-
TGTGCCAGCACCAACGGGGGACTGGGGAATTCACCCCTCCACTTT
CASTNGGLGNSPLHF
>TRBJ2-7|12|TRBV2|-|-
TGTGCCAGCAGTGGGACGGCTTACGAGCAGTACTTC
CASSGTAYEQYF
>TRBJ2-7|17|TRBV9|TRBD1|-
TGTGCCAGCAGCGTAGGCTCCGGGACAGGGGTTATCCACGAGCAGTACTTC
CASSVGSGTGVIHEQYF
>TRBJ2-1|19|TRBV5-5|-|-
TGTGCCAGCAGCCCCCCTGACGCACAGGGCTGGGGGGTATACAATGAGCAGTTCTTC
CASSPPDAQGWGVYNEQFF